These 15 T cell receptor beta chains share one sample of origin, sequenced in a study of blood T cells in healthy people across ages. A sample-barcoded 5' primer and a J-beta primer mix were used in a second PCR of about 6 to 12 cycles. MiXCR, run by TCRdb on the 5' RACE reads, gives a single entry per CDR3 protein. Of 500,000 to 700,000 distinct CDR3 sequences listed, about 30% are singletons. The sequencing sample was made of blood. The receptor set was obtained from a woman of 80 years or more in good health.

V gene TRBV12-3 or TRBV12-4 combines with J gene TRBJ2-3; TRBD2 is a possible D gene (6 bases). Trimming removed 5 bases from V and 4 bases from J, with 10 bases in between. The CDR3 consists of 13 residues. The CDR3 DNA reads TGTGCCAGCAGTCAACCGGGAGCAGATACGCAGTATTTT. Translation gives CASSQPGADTQYF.

Ten or more counts support this clonotype. The J gene is TRBJ1-2, the V gene TRBV5-1; TRBD1 might be the D (6 bases). Germline V gene lookup returns CDR1 SGHRS and CDR2 YFSETQ. Trimming pared 4 bases from V and 5 bases from J, leaving 15 bases between. The CDR3 has 14 residues. The CDR3 sequence: CASSQQGSEYGYTF. CDR3 nucleotide sequence: TGCGCCAGCAGCCAACAGGGAAGTGAATATGGCTACACCTTC.

In this sample, this clonotype turned up a few times. A much larger clone is a single base away; this may be a read error. J is TRBJ2-1 and V is TRBV12-3 or TRBV12-4; weak D call: TRBD2 (7 bases). The J call may be incorrect, as the DNA end agrees better with TRBJ2-7. This CDR3 spans 17 amino acids. The CDR3 loop is CASIQRGGAGSYNEQYF. For the CDR3, the DNA is TGTGCCAGCATCCAGAGGGGGGGGGCCGGCTCCTACAATGAGCAGTACTTC.

Worth noting for this clonotype: This may arise from a read error, as a much more abundant clone is one base away. The chain links TRBV6-6 to TRBJ1-4; 7 positions agree with TRBD1. CDR1 and CDR2 from the germline V gene are MNHNY and SVGAGI (reference sequence). The CDR3 is made up of 14 amino acids. Written as DNA, the CDR3 is TGTGCCAGCAGTATGACAGGGTTAAATGAAGAACTGTTTTTT. Translated, it gives CASSMTGLNEELFF.

This clonotype was recorded at least ten times. The rearrangement joins TRBV2 to TRBJ2-3; 8 positions match TRBD2. V trimming: 1 base; J trimming: 1 base; junction bases outside the gene matches: 1. CDR3 length equals 15 residues. Germline V gene sequence: CDR1 SNHLY, CDR2 FYNNEI. CDR3 DNA: TGTGCCAGCAGTGAAGGGACTAGCCGCACAGATACGCAGTATTTT. The encoded protein is CASSEGTSRTDTQYF.

In this sample, this clonotype turned up many times. The CDR3, as DNA: TGTGCCAGCAGCGACCTGGGCTGGGATACGCAGTATTTT. Amino acid sequence: CASSDLGWDTQYF. The gene calls are TRBV7-9 and TRBJ2-3, with D uncertain. CDR3 length equals 13 residues. The V gene lost 5 bases and the J gene lost 6 bases, with 12 bases spanning the gap. Germline assignment: CDR1 SEHNR and CDR2 FQNEAQ (reference sequence).

This clonotype was seen ten or more times. This chain uses TRBV6-6 with TRBJ2-4, with 11 bases lining up with TRBD1. Losses at the gene ends were 0 bases for V and 9 bases for J; bases not matched to a gene: 4. The germline CDR1 and CDR2 sequences are MNHNY and SVGAGI (reference sequence). CDR3 length: 15 amino acids. The CDR3 protein is CASSYSGTGGGIQYF. In nucleotides, the CDR3 is TGTGCCAGCAGTTACTCGGGGACAGGGGGGGGCATTCAGTACTTC.

This chain links TRBV7-9 with TRBJ2-1; no firm D call. Trimming pared 6 bases from V and 0 bases from J, leaving 15 bases between. The CDR3 consists of 16 residues. Germline V CDR1 and CDR2: SEHNR, FQNEAQ (reference sequence). The CDR3 DNA is TGTGCCAGCAGTCCGACGGCAGTGAGCTCCTACAATGAGCAGTTCTTC. Its translation is CASSPTAVSSYNEQFF.

As regards this clonotype: A read error may produce the germline difference seen at one junction end. This chain's CDR3 is CTSSPDSFNNSPLHF. CDR3 sequence (DNA): TGCACCAGCAGCCCGGACAGTTTTAATAATTCACCCCTCCACTTT. The chain recombines TRBV5-1 with TRBJ1-6; D is possibly TRBD1 (6 bases). The CDR3 contains 15 residues. The germline V gene has CDR1 SGHRS and CDR2 YFSETQ.

This clonotype was seen at least ten times. The rearrangement links TRBV29-1 to TRBJ2-2, with TRBD1 matching over 7 bases. After removal of 6 bases from V and 1 base from J, the junction contained 8 bases not matched to a gene. This CDR3 contains 15 residues. Germline assignment: CDR1 SQVTM and CDR2 ANQGSEA. CDR3 sequence: CSVPMGQLNTGELFF. In DNA form, the CDR3 reads TGCAGCGTCCCCATGGGACAGTTGAACACCGGGGAGCTGTTTTTT.

This rearrangement joins TRBV29-1 to TRBJ1-2; tentative D call: TRBD1 (6 bases). The germline CDR1 and CDR2 sequences are SQVTM and ANQGSEA. There are 12 residues in the CDR3. Trimming cost V 4 bases and J 2 bases, with 8 bases left between them. CDR3 nucleotide sequence: TGCAGCGTTGTGGGGGCCAACTATGGCTACACCTTC. Its protein is CSVVGANYGYTF.

Details on this clonotype: A much larger clone is a single base away; this may be a read error. V and J are TRBV9 and TRBJ2-7; D is undetermined. Germline V gene data show CDR1 as SGDLS and CDR2 as YYNGEE. With 2 bases removed from V and 7 bases from J, the gap between germline ends came to 25 bases. The CDR3 loop spans 17 amino acids. The CDR3 nucleotides are TGTGCCAGCAGCGTCGCCTCTCCGGCGAGCTCCTACAATGAGCAGTACTTC. It is translated as CASSVASPASSYNEQYF.

This clonotype has at least ten counts. The genes are TRBV25-1 and TRBJ2-3, with 8 nucleotides matching TRBD1. The CDR3 length is 17 residues. V was clipped by 3 bases and J by 3 bases; unmatched bases: 11. Germline CDR1 MGHDK, CDR2 SYGVNS. The CDR3 sequence is CASSDYPRQGRTDTQYF. In nucleotides, the CDR3 is TGTGCCAGCAGTGATTATCCCCGACAGGGGAGGACAGATACGCAGTATTTT. The full variable domain, with the rest looked up from reference TRBV25-1 and TRBJ2-3, is EADIYQTPRYLVIGTGKKITLECSQTMGHDKMYWYQQDPGMELHLIHYSYGVNSTEKGDLSSESTVSRIRTEHFPLTLESARPSHTSQYLCASSDYPRQGRTDTQYFGPGTRLTVL.

In its sample, this clonotype was seen many times. This chain connects TRBV7-9 to TRBJ2-3; 7 bases agree with TRBD1. The CDR3 spans 16 residues. V shed 1 base and J 4 bases; nucleotides not matched to a gene: 8. The germline V gene has CDR1 SEHNR and CDR2 FQNEAQ (reference sequence). CDR3 DNA sequence: TGTGCCAGCAGCTTAGTACGACAGGGATCCTCAGATACGCAGTATTTT. Translating gives CASSLVRQGSSDTQYF.

This clonotype occurred many times. This chain uses TRBV15 with TRBJ2-4, with unresolved D. CDR3 size: 14 residues. Germline V gene sequence: CDR1 LNHNV, CDR2 YYDKDF (reference sequence). V lost 0 bases, J lost 7 bases, and 10 bases lay in between. In DNA, the CDR3 is TGTGCCACCAGCAGAGACCCGGGCTACAACATTCAGTACTTC. Its translation is CATSRDPGYNIQYF.